The rows below give T cell receptor beta chains drawn from one sample of a study of T-cell reconstitution after alpha-beta-depleted transplantation in children. In TCRdb, the PCR reads were re-called with MiXCR into one record per CDR3 protein. The data show hundreds of thousands of distinct CDR3 sequences, over 15% seen once. Specimen: PBMCs from the stem cell graft donor, collected from the stem cell graft. The source is a human donor who donated a stem cell graft to a child with acute myeloid leukemia. The CDR3 runs from the conserved cysteine through the conserved F or W. A D gene is named only where the DNA matches it firmly. Size is stated for part of the rows, as once, few or many counts, or as a class when the clone is expanded.

d_call	v_call	j_call	clone_size	cdr3_aa	cdr3_nt
.	TRBV7-2	TRBJ2-7	many	CASSLVKGREQYF	TGTGCCAGCAGCTTAGTTAAGGGAAGAGAGCAGTACTTC
.	TRBV20-1	TRBJ2-1	few	CSVKTGYNEQFF	TGCAGTGTTAAGACAGGTTACAATGAGCAGTTCTTC
.	TRBV30	TRBJ1-1	few	CAWSVRGDTGAFF	TGTGCCTGGAGTGTGAGGGGAGACACGGGAGCTTTCTTT
.	TRBV14	TRBJ1-1	.	CASSLRTADTEAFF	TGTGCCAGCAGCCTCAGGACAGCGGACACTGAAGCTTTCTTT
TRBD1	TRBV20-1	TRBJ1-1	few	CSARLTRGQGARISEAFF	TGCAGTGCTAGACTCACGCGCGGACAGGGGGCGCGAATATCCGAAGCTTTCTTT
.	TRBV25-1	TRBJ2-1	few	CASSESVDHNEQFF	TGTGCCAGCAGTGAATCCGTGGACCACAATGAGCAGTTCTTC
.	TRBV5-4	TRBJ2-1	.	CASSPGPLTEEPLNEQFF	TGTGCCAGCAGCCCAGGCCCCCTGACGGAAGAGCCCCTCAATGAGCAGTTCTTC
.	TRBV29-1	TRBJ1-1	many	CSVRPRSGSRGTEAFF	TGCAGCGTTCGGCCCCGCTCCGGGTCGCGAGGAACTGAAGCTTTCTTT
.	TRBV7-9	TRBJ2-5	few	CASSLQSTMGTQYF	TGTGCCAGCAGCCTACAGAGTACCATGGGGACCCAGTACTTC
TRBD1	TRBV20-1	TRBJ1-1	many	CSARATGDTEAFF	TGCAGTGCTAGGGCGACAGGGGACACTGAAGCTTTCTTT
.	TRBV29-1	TRBJ1-2	many	CSMRLLGGYTF	TGCAGCATGAGGCTCTTGGGTGGCTACACCTTC
.	TRBV29-1	TRBJ2-3	few	CSVEDRLGGRTDTQYF	TGCAGCGTTGAAGATCGGCTCGGGGGCCGCACAGATACGCAGTATTTT
TRBD1	TRBV29-1	TRBJ1-1	.	CSVERGQTKDF	TGCAGCGTTGAAAGGGGACAGACCAAGGACTTT
TRBD1	TRBV20-1	TRBJ2-4	few	CSARKTGDKNIQYF	TGCAGTGCTAGAAAAACAGGGGACAAAAACATTCAGTACTTC
.	TRBV12-3/TRBV12-4	TRBJ2-5	.	CASSLQYSQETQYF	TGTGCCAGCAGCCTTCAATATTCTCAAGAGACCCAGTACTTC
.	TRBV20-1	TRBJ2-2	many	CSANEDLPGGELFF	TGCAGTGCTAACGAGGACCTACCTGGCGGGGAGCTGTTTTTT
TRBD1	TRBV20-1	TRBJ2-1	many	CSASGDSNEQFF	TGCAGTGCTAGTGGGGACAGCAATGAGCAGTTCTTC
TRBD1	TRBV29-1	TRBJ2-1	.	CSVPLDRVNYNEQFF	TGCAGCGTTCCGTTGGACAGGGTTAACTACAATGAGCAGTTCTTC
.	TRBV20-1	TRBJ2-1	few	CSARGLRGRYNEQFF	TGCAGTGCTAGAGGGCTCCGGGGGAGATACAATGAGCAGTTCTTC
TRBD2	TRBV5-1	TRBJ2-1	.	CASEGLAGASSYNEQFF	TGCGCCAGCGAGGGACTAGCGGGGGCGAGCTCCTACAATGAGCAGTTCTTC
TRBD1	TRBV20-1	TRBJ2-3	many	CSAKGGLSTDTQYF	TGCAGTGCTAAAGGGGGCCTCTCAACAGATACGCAGTATTTT
TRBD2	TRBV3-1	TRBJ2-1	.	CASSATSGVSSYNEQFF	TGTGCCAGCAGCGCCACTAGCGGGGTAAGCTCCTACAATGAGCAGTTCTTC
TRBD1	TRBV19	TRBJ2-7	.	CASTTEDRVGEQYF	TGTGCCAGTACAACCGAAGACAGGGTGGGGGAGCAGTACTTC
.	TRBV29-1	TRBJ2-7	many	CSGGSGSTNEQYF	TGCAGCGGAGGGTCGGGCTCGACTAACGAGCAGTACTTC
TRBD1	TRBV12-3/TRBV12-4	TRBJ2-3	.	CASTRQGGYTQYF	TGTGCCAGCACCCGACAGGGGGGATATACGCAGTATTTT
.	TRBV20-1	TRBJ1-5	many	CSALQEDINQPQHF	TGCAGTGCTCTCCAAGAGGACATCAATCAGCCCCAGCATTTT
.	TRBV7-9	TRBJ1-6	.	CASSLASFGRNSPLHF	TGTGCCAGCAGCTTAGCGTCATTTGGCAGAAATTCACCCCTCCACTTT
TRBD2	TRBV13	TRBJ2-6	.	CATAWEAGGYSGANVLTF	TGTGCCACCGCATGGGAGGCGGGGGGGTACTCTGGGGCCAACGTCCTGACTTTC
.	TRBV27	TRBJ1-1	few	CASSRSRDTEAFF	TGTGCCAGCAGCCGGAGCAGGGACACTGAAGCTTTCTTT
.	TRBV4-2	TRBJ1-4	.	CASSAQFAGREKLFF	TGTGCCAGCAGCGCCCAGTTCGCGGGTCGTGAAAAACTGTTTTTT
.	TRBV5-1	TRBJ2-3	many	CASSLDVEATGFADTQYF	TGCGCCAGCAGCTTGGATGTAGAGGCGACAGGCTTCGCAGATACGCAGTATTTT
.	TRBV15	TRBJ2-1	.	CATSRASSSYNEQFF	TGTGCCACCAGCAGAGCTAGCTCGTCCTACAATGAGCAGTTCTTC
.	TRBV15	TRBJ1-4	few	CATSRAQPGREKLFF	TGTGCCACCAGCAGAGCCCAGCCAGGGCGTGAAAAACTGTTTTTT
.	TRBV5-5	TRBJ1-5	many	CASSFSTYSNQPQHF	TGTGCCAGCAGCTTTTCAACCTATAGCAATCAGCCCCAGCATTTT
TRBD1	TRBV20-1	TRBJ1-6	few	CSARGKAPGQAVWTADSPLHF	TGCAGTGCTAGAGGAAAGGCTCCGGGACAGGCCGTCTGGACAGCTGATTCACCCCTCCACTTT
TRBD1	TRBV7-2	TRBJ2-3	few	CASSLQGDVGTDTQYF	TGTGCCAGCAGCTTACAGGGGGATGTTGGGACAGATACGCAGTATTTT
.	TRBV10-3	TRBJ1-1	.	CAISEGAPERGTEAFF	TGTGCCATCAGTGAGGGGGCCCCAGAGAGGGGAACTGAAGCTTTCTTT
.	TRBV20-1	TRBJ1-2	many	CSASYGRGKGGYTF	TGCAGTGCTTCATATGGGCGGGGGAAGGGAGGCTACACCTTC
.	TRBV7-3	TRBJ1-6	.	CASSALGDSPLHF	TGTGCCAGCAGTGCTTTGGGGGATTCACCCCTCCACTTT
TRBD2	TRBV20-1	TRBJ2-1	many	CSALLAGGRNEQFF	TGCAGTGCGCTCCTAGCGGGGGGTCGCAATGAGCAGTTCTTC
TRBD2	TRBV4-2	TRBJ2-5	.	CASSRGGAGETQYF	TGTGCCAGCAGCCGCGGGGGGGCCGGAGAGACCCAGTACTTC
TRBD1	TRBV29-1	TRBJ2-5	many	CSVHVGTVPFF	TGCAGCGTTCACGTTGGGACAGTACCCTTTTTC
TRBD1	TRBV7-9	TRBJ2-5	many	CASSFDRVDFF	TGTGCCAGCAGCTTTGACAGGGTCGATTTCTTC
.	TRBV20-1	TRBJ2-1	many	CSARGLQGDEQFF	TGCAGTGCTAGGGGCCTACAGGGAGATGAGCAGTTCTTC
.	TRBV25-1	TRBJ1-2	few	CASSDRGPNYGYTF	TGTGCCAGCAGTGACAGGGGACCCAACTATGGCTACACCTTC
.	TRBV29-1	TRBJ2-6	many	CSGLSSGANVLTF	TGCAGCGGGCTGAGCTCTGGGGCCAACGTCCTGACTTTC
TRBD1	TRBV4-2	TRBJ1-1	many	CASSQGQAEAFF	TGTGCCAGCAGCCAGGGACAGGCCGAAGCTTTCTTT
TRBD2	TRBV30	TRBJ2-1	few	CAWSVASGGFYNEQFF	TGTGCCTGGAGTGTGGCTAGCGGGGGTTTTTACAATGAGCAGTTCTTC
.	TRBV5-1	TRBJ2-3	.	CASSSDYPEEGADTQYF	TGCGCCAGCAGCTCGGACTATCCCGAAGAAGGCGCAGATACGCAGTATTTT
.	TRBV9	TRBJ2-6	few	CASSPGRGSPGANVLTF	TGTGCCAGCAGCCCCGGCAGAGGGTCTCCTGGGGCCAACGTCCTGACTTTC
.	TRBV21-1	TRBJ1-2	.	CASSRHDRVDGYTF	TGTGCCAGCAGCAGACATGACAGGGTTGATGGCTACACCTTC
.	TRBV4-3	TRBJ1-1	few	CASSQSYRAQAFF	TGCGCCAGCAGCCAATCCTACAGGGCACAAGCTTTCTTT
.	TRBV20-1	TRBJ2-1	many	CSLTESSYNEQFF	TGCAGTCTGACAGAGAGCTCCTACAATGAGCAGTTCTTC
.	TRBV12-3/TRBV12-4	TRBJ1-1	many	CASSIRRRLNTEAFF	TGTGCCAGCAGCATACGACGTAGGCTGAACACTGAAGCTTTCTTT
.	TRBV15	TRBJ1-6	.	CATSRARGGTSPLHF	TGTGCCACCAGCAGAGCGCGCGGTGGAACTTCACCCCTCCACTTT
.	TRBV5-1	TRBJ1-2	.	CASSFRQLSDGYTF	TGCGCCAGCAGCTTCCGACAGTTGAGCGATGGCTACACCTTC
.	TRBV20-1	TRBJ2-6	few	CSARFPSPDRLLNVLTF	TGCAGTGCGAGATTCCCTTCCCCAGACAGGCTACTGAACGTCCTGACTTTC
.	TRBV10-3	TRBJ1-1	many	CAIRSGSNLNTEAFF	TGTGCCATCAGATCAGGGAGCAACCTGAACACTGAAGCTTTCTTT